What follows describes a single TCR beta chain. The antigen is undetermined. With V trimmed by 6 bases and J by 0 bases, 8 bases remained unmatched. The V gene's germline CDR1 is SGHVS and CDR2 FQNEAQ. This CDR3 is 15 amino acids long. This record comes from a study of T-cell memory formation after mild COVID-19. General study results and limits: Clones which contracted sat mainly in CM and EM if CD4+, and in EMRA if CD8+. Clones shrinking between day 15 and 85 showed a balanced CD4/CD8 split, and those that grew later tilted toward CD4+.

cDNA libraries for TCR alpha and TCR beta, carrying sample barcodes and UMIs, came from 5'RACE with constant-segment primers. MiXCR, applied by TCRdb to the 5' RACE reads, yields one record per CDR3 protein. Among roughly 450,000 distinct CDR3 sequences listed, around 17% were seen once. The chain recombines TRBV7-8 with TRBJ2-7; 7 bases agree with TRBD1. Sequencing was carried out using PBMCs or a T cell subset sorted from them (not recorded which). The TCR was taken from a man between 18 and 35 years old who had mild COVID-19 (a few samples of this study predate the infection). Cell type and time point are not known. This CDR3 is CASSLGQTSSYEQYV. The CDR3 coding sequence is TGTGCCAGCAGTCTGGGACAGACCTCCTCCTACGAGCAGTACGTC.